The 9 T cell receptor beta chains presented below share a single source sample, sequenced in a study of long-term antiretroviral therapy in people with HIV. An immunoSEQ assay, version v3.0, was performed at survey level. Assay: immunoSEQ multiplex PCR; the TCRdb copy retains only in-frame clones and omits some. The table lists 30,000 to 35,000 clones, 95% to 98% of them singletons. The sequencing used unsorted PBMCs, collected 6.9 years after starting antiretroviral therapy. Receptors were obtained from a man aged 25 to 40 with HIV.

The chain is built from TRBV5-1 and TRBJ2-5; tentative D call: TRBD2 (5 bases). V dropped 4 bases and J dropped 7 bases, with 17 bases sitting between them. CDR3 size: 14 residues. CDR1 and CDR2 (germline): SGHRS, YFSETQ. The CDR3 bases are TGCGCCAGCAGCCCGGCCCACCCTGGAGGGACCCAGTACTTC. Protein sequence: CASSPAHPGGTQYF. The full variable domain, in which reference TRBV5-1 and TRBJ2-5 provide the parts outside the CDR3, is KAGVTQTPRYLIKTRGQQVTLSCSPISGHRSVSWYQQTPGQGLQFLFEYFSETQRNKGNFPGRFSGRQFSNSRSEMNVSTLELGDSALYLCASSPAHPGGTQYFGPGTRLLVL.

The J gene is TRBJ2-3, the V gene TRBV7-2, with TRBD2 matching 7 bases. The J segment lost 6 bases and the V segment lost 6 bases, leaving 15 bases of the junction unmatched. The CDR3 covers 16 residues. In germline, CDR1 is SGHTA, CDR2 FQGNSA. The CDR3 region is CASRYIVGGSGDTQYF. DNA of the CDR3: TGTGCCAGCAGATACATCGTGGGCGGGAGCGGGGATACGCAGTATTTT.

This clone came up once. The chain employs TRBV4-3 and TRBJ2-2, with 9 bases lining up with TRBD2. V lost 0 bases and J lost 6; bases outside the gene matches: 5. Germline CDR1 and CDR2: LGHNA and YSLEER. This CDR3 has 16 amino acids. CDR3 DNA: TGCGCCAGCAGCCAAGATCGAGTAGCGGGAGCCGGGGAGCTGTTTTTT. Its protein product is CASSQDRVAGAGELFF.

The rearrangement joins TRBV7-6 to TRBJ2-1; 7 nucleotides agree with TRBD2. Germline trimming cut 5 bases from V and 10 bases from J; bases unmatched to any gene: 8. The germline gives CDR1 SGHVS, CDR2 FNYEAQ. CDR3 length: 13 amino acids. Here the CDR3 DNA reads TGTGCCAGCAGCGTTGGGGCCGGGGGGGAGCAGTTCTTC. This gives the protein CASSVGAGGEQFF.

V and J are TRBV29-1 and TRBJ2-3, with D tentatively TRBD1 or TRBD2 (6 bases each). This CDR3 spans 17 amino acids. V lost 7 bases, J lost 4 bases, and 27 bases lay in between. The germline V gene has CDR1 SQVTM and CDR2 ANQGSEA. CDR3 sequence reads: CSGALLGGGRWADTQYF. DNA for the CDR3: TGCAGCGGTGCATTGCTCGGTGGGGGGCGGTGGGCAGATACGCAGTATTTT.

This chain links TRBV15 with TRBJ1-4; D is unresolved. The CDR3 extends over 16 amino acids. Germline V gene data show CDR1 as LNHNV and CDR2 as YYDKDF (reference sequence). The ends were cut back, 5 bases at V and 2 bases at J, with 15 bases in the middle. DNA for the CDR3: TGTGCCACCAGCGTAGGAGGAGGGTGGACTAATGAAAAACTGTTTTTT. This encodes CATSVGGGWTNEKLFF. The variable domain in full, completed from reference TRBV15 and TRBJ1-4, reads DAMVIQNPRYQVTQFGKPVTLSCSQTLNHNVMYWYQQKSSQAPKLLFHYYDKDFNNEADTPDNFQSRRPNTSFCFLDIRSPGLGDTAMYLCATSVGGGWTNEKLFFGSGTQLSVL.

CDR3 region: CASSYSIRGGTYEQYF. The CDR3 region has the DNA TGTGCCAGCAGTTACTCGATACGAGGGGGGACTTACGAGCAGTACTTC. The V gene is TRBV6-5, the J gene TRBJ2-7; D possibly uses TRBD1 or TRBD2 (6 bases each). This CDR3 spans 16 amino acids. V was trimmed by 0 bases and J by 4 bases, leaving 16 bases between them. Germline lookup yields CDR1 MNHEY and CDR2 SVGAGI.

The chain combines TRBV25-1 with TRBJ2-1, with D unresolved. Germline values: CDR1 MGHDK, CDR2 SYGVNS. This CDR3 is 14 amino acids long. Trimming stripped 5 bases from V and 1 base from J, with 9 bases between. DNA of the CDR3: TGTGCCAGCAGTTTCCTAGGGTCCTACAATGAGCAGTTCTTC. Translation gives CASSFLGSYNEQFF.

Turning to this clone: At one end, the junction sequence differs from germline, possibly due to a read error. CDR3: CASSEGSFGSF. The CDR3 nucleotides are TGTGCCAGCAGTGAAGGGTCGTTCGGCAGCTTC. V gene TRBV6-1 combines with J gene TRBJ2-7; D is uncertain. The CDR3 sequence is 11 residues long. Germline V CDR1 and CDR2: MNHNS, SASEGT.